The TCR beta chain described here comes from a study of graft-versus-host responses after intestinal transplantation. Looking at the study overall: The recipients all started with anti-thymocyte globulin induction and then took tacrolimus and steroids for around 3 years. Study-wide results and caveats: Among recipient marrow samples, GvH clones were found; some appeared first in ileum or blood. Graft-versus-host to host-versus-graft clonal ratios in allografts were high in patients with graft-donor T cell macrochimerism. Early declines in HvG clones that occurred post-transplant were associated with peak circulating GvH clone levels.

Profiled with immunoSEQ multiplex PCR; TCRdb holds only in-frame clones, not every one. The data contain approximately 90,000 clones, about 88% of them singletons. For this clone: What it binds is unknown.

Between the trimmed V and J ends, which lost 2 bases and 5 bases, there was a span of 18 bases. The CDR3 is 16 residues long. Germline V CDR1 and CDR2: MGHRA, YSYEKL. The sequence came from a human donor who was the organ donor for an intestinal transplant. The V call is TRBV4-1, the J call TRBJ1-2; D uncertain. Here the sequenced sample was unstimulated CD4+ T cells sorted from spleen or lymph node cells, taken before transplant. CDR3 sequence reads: CASSQLRGEGSYGYTF. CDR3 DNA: TGCGCCAGCAGCCAACTCCGGGGTGAGGGCTCGTATGGCTACACCTTC.